The next 15 T cell receptor beta chains were all read from a single sample in a study of control samples from healthy donors and cancer patients. The repertoire was sequenced with immunoSEQ multiplex PCR; TCRdb's copy has only in-frame clones and lacks some. The sample lists about 63,000 clones, 65% to 90% occurring once. Sequencing was carried out using blood. The receptors were sampled from a man in his forties in good health.

A single count supports this clone. J is TRBJ1-4 and V is TRBV10-3; D gene unclear. Deletions cut 3 bases from V and 6 bases from J, with 11 bases between. Germline V lookup: CDR1 ENHRY, CDR2 SYGVKD. The CDR3 covers 14 residues. The CDR3 region is CAISERSNYEKLFF. CDR3 nucleotide sequence: TGTGCCATCAGTGAACGCAGTAATTATGAAAAACTGTTTTTT.

The chain links TRBV20-1 to TRBJ2-7, with no clear D. The germline V and J ends were trimmed by 5 bases and 3 bases, with 5 bases remaining between them. The CDR3 extends over 10 amino acids. Germline lookup yields CDR1 DFQATT and CDR2 SNEGSKA (reference sequence). In DNA form, the CDR3 reads TGCAGTGCTCACTACTACGAGCAGTACTTC. Its protein is CSAHYYEQYF.

The CDR3 is CASSSLSGDQPQHF. CDR3 DNA: TGTGCCAGCAGCTCGCTTTCGGGGGATCAGCCCCAGCATTTT. The chain links TRBV7-2 to TRBJ1-5; weak D call: TRBD1 (5 bases). The ends were cut back, 4 bases at V and 5 bases at J, with 12 bases in the middle. CDR1 and CDR2 from the germline V gene are SGHTA and FQGNSA. The CDR3 has 14 residues.

The chain joins TRBV18 to TRBJ2-3; the D is unclear. Germline V gene sequence: CDR1 KGHSH, CDR2 LQKENI. V was clipped by 2 bases and J by 4 bases, with 10 bases between them. The length of the CDR3 is 14 residues. The CDR3 nucleotides read TGTGCCAGCTCACCAACAATCGGGTCAGATACGCAGTATTTT. Translating gives CASSPTIGSDTQYF.

The rearrangement links TRBV7-3 to TRBJ1-2, with D perhaps matching TRBD1 (5 bases). V lost 1 base and J lost 4, with 13 bases in between. The germline gives CDR1 SGHTA, CDR2 FQGTGA. This CDR3 region has 15 residues. Written as DNA, the CDR3 is TGTGCCAGCAGCTTAAACCGAAGCAGGGTCTATGGCTACACCTTC. It specifies CASSLNRSRVYGYTF.

The chain links TRBV7-2 to TRBJ2-1; D ambiguous. The V end was cut by 8 bases, the J end by 2 bases, with 16 bases between. Looked up from germline, CDR1 is SGHTA and CDR2 is FQGNSA. The CDR3 has 15 amino acids. The CDR3 is CASLLSGGPYNEQFF. Here the CDR3 DNA reads TGTGCCAGCCTTCTTTCAGGTGGGCCCTACAATGAGCAGTTCTTC.

The J gene is TRBJ1-5, the V gene TRBV12-5, with 9 positions matching TRBD1. Germline V lookup: CDR1 LGHNT, CDR2 FRNRAP. The CDR3 extends over 15 amino acids. The V and J ends lost 3 bases and 5 bases, in that order; junction bases with no gene match: 5. CDR3 nucleotides: TGTGCTAGTGGTTTAGGGACAGGGAAAGATCAGCCCCAGCATTTT. Translation gives CASGLGTGKDQPQHF.

This clone is a singleton in its sample. The chain recombines TRBV30 with TRBJ2-2, with 11 bases that match TRBD2. The length of the CDR3 is 18 residues. Unmatched junction bases numbered 16, after V lost 3 bases and J lost 7 bases. Germline values: CDR1 GTSNPN, CDR2 SVGIG (reference sequence). CDR3 loop: CAWSAILFSGRALGELFF. The CDR3 bases are TGTGCCTGGAGCGCCATACTCTTTAGCGGGAGGGCCCTCGGGGAGCTGTTTTTT.

The chain is built from TRBV6-6 and TRBJ1-6, with unresolved D. The germline V and J ends were trimmed by 2 bases and 6 bases, with 5 bases remaining between them. The CDR3 is made up of 13 amino acids. Germline loops: CDR1 MNHNY, CDR2 SVGAGI (reference sequence). CDR3 DNA sequence: TGTGCCAGCAGTTACACATCTAATTCACCCCTCCACTTT. Amino acid sequence: CASSYTSNSPLHF.

This clone was seen a single time. V is TRBV6-1 and J is TRBJ1-2; perhaps TRBD1 as D (5 bases). CDR1 and CDR2 from the germline V gene are MNHNS and SASEGT. V lost 1 base and J lost 3, with 12 bases in between. The CDR3 is 15 residues long. CDR3 amino acids: CASSEEVTAYYGYTF. The DNA of the CDR3 is TGTGCCAGCAGTGAAGAGGTGACAGCATACTATGGCTACACCTTC.

The chain couples TRBV5-5 to TRBJ1-1, with D maybe TRBD1 (5 bases). Germline V gene sequence: CDR1 SGHKS, CDR2 YYEKEE (reference sequence). This CDR3 has 14 amino acids. V was cut by 1 base and J by 1 base, with 8 bases left in between. The CDR3 DNA sequence: TGTGCCAGCAGCTTGACCAGGGAGAACACTGAAGCTTTCTTT. This translates into CASSLTRENTEAFF.

This rearrangement joins TRBV7-2 to TRBJ1-2; the D gene is possibly TRBD1 (5 bases). Germline CDR1 is SGHTA and CDR2 is FQGNSA. The CDR3 loop spans 15 amino acids. The V end lost 1 base, the J end lost 4 bases, and 13 bases lay between the germline ends. Here the CDR3 reads CASSLGLWGTYGYTF. The CDR3, as DNA: TGTGCCAGCAGCTTAGGGTTGTGGGGGACCTATGGCTACACCTTC.

This clone was seen only a few times. The rearrangement joins TRBV12-3 or TRBV12-4 to TRBJ2-7; D is perhaps TRBD1 or TRBD2 (6 bases each). The V gene lost 8 bases and the J gene lost 7 bases, with 18 bases spanning the gap. This CDR3 has 13 residues. The CDR3 DNA reads as TGTGCCAGCGGAAACGGGGGCGCGGAGGAGCAGTACTTC. Encoded protein: CASGNGGAEEQYF.

The V call is TRBV6-1, the J call TRBJ2-5, with D perhaps assigned TRBD1 or TRBD2 (5 bases each). The CDR3 has 15 amino acids. Germline values: CDR1 MNHNS, CDR2 SASEGT. The V gene lost 2 bases and the J gene lost 0 bases, with 10 bases spanning the gap. DNA of the CDR3: TGTGCCAGCAGTGAAAGAAGGGGACACCAAGAGACCCAGTACTTC. Amino acid sequence: CASSERRGHQETQYF.

This clone ranks as medium-sized. The chain is built from TRBV7-2 and TRBJ2-1; 8 bases map to TRBD1. The ends lost 5 bases at V and 5 bases at J; junction bases unmatched: 8. This CDR3 is built from 15 residues. Per the germline V gene, CDR1 is SGHTA and CDR2 is FQGNSA. The CDR3 region is CASSPRTGFDNEQFF. The CDR3 DNA reads as TGTGCCAGCAGCCCACGGACAGGGTTCGACAATGAGCAGTTCTTC.